This TCR beta chain came from a study of beta chain features in type 1 diabetes. Germline assignment: CDR1 SQVTM and CDR2 ANQGSEA. The CDR3 is 17 residues long. Germline trimming cut 0 bases from V and 6 bases from J; bases unmatched to any gene: 11. The single heparinised draw taken from each donor contained about 100 mL of blood on average. This clone has ten or more counts. What it binds is not known. Sequencing targeted expressed TCRB transcripts, as all isolated RNA had been reverse transcribed. Each sample of naive, central memory or regulatory T cells had, on average, about 3.57 million reads. Sequenced by immunoSEQ multiplex PCR; TCRdb stores in-frame clones only, minus some. The sample includes about 360,000 clones, over 10% seen only once; the top ten take less than 0.02%. Study results and limitations: Researchers caution that PCR might favor shorter templates, equally among patients and controls.

Material: naive CD4+ T cells from blood. The V and J genes are TRBV29-1 and TRBJ2-1; 10 nucleotides align to TRBD1. The receptor was isolated from a man aged 18 to 29 in good health. CDR3 in amino acids: CSVEDNSGTGVINEQFF. CDR3 in DNA: TGCAGCGTTGAAGACAATTCCGGGACAGGGGTAATCAATGAGCAGTTCTTC.